The sample holds one count of the clone carrying this T cell receptor beta chain. The antigen remains unidentified. The CDR3 sequence is 20 residues long. The J segment lost 3 bases and the V segment lost 1 base, leaving 17 bases of the junction unmatched. The germline gives CDR1 LNHNV, CDR2 YYDKDF (reference sequence). PCR used 60 Vbeta primers and 13 Jbeta primers. The repertoire was sequenced with immunoSEQ multiplex PCR; TCRdb's copy has only in-frame clones and lacks some. In the table there are some 91,000 clones, around nine tenths of which are singletons. The data were obtained in a study of cytomegalovirus exposure and HLA in healthy donors. Study-wide background: Unique TCRs numbering about 85 million, obtained from HLA-typed donors, made up an early data release. Study-wide findings and caveats: A later analysis associated around 17,000 TCR beta sequences with HLA alleles at a 0.05 false discovery rate. In a later analysis, TCR association rates varied by HLA locus: DRB1 most, HLA-C fewest. Previous analysis showed most TCR beta V segments were productive about 90% or about 30% of the time.

Sequencing was done on a sample of PBMCs. The clonotype originates from a man aged 25 to 45 in good health and CMV-seropositive. This chain connects TRBV15 to TRBJ2-4; 8 nucleotides match TRBD1. CDR3 nucleotides: TGTGCCACCAGCAGAGGCCCGGGACAGGCCCTTCTTAGGGACAAAAACATTCAGTACTTC. Its translation is CATSRGPGQALLRDKNIQYF.